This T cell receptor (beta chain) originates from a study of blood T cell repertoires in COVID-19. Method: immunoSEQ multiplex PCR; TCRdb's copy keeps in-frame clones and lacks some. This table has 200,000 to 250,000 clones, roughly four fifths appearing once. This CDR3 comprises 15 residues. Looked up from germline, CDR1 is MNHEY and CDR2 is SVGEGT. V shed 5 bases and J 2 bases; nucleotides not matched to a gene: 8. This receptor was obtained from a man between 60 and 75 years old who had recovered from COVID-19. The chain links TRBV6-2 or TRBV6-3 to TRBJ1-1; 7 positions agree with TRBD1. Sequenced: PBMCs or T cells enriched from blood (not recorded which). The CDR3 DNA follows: TGTGCCAGCAGTCTACAGGGGCTTGGAAACACTGAAGCTTTCTTT. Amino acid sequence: CASSLQGLGNTEAFF.